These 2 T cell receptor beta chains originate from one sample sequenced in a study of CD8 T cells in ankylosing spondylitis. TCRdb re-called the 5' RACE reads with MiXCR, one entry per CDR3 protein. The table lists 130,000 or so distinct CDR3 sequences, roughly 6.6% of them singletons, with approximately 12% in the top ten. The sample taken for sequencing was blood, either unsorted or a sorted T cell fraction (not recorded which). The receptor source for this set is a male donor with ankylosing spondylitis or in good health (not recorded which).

This CDR3 is CASSSPRGGYNEQFF. The CDR3 DNA follows: TGTGCCAGCAGCTCACCCAGGGGGGGCTACAATGAGCAGTTCTTC. The chain is built from TRBV7-9 and TRBJ2-1, with D possibly called TRBD1 or TRBD2 (7 bases each). CDR1 is SEHNR, CDR2 FQNEAQ, per germline (reference sequence). The V end lost 4 bases, the J end lost 3 bases, and 13 bases lay between the germline ends. CDR3 length: 15 residues.

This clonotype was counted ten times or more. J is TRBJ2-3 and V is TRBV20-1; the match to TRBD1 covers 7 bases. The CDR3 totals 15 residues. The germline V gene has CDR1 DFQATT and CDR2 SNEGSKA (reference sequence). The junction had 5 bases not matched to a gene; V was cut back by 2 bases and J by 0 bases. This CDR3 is CSARPDRSSTDTQYF. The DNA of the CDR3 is TGCAGTGCTAGACCGGACAGGTCTAGCACAGATACGCAGTATTTT.